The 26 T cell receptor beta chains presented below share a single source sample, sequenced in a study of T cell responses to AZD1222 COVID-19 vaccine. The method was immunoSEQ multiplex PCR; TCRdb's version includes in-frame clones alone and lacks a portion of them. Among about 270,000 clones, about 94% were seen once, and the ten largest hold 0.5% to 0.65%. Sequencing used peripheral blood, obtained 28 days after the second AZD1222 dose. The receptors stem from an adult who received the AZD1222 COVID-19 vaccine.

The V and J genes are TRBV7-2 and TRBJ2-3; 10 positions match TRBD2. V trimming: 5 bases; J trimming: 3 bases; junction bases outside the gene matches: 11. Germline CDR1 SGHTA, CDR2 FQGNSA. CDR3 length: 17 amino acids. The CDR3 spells CASSTPSGRTYTDTQYF. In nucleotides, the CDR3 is TGTGCCAGCAGCACCCCTAGCGGGAGAACGTATACAGATACGCAGTATTTT. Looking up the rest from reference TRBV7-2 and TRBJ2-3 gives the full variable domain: GAGVSQSPSNKVTEKGKDVELRCDPISGHTALYWYRQSLGQGLEFLIYFQGNSAPDKSGLPSDRFSAERTGGSVSTLTIQRTQQEDSAVYLCASSTPSGRTYTDTQYFGPGTRLTVL.

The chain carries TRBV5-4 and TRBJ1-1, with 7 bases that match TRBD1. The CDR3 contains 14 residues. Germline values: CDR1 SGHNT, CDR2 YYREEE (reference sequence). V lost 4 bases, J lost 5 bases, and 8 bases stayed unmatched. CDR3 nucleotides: TGTGCCAGCAGCCCGTCGACAGGGAGTACTGAAGCTTTCTTT. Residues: CASSPSTGSTEAFF.

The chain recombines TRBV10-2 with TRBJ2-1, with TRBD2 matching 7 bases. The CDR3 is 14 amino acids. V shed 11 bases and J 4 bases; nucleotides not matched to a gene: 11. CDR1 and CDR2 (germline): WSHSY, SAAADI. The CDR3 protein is CAVKGLPTYNEQFF. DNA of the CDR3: TGCGCCGTAAAGGGACTACCCACGTACAATGAGCAGTTCTTC.

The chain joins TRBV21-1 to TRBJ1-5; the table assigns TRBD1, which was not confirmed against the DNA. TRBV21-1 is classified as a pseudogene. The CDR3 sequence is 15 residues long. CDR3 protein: CASSKERGRGQPQHF. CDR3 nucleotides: TGTGCCAGCAGCAAAGAAAGGGGCAGGGGGCAGCCCCAGCATTTT.

The CDR3 sequence is CAISGTGHSPLHF. CDR3 DNA sequence: TGTGCCATCAGTGGGACAGGTCATTCACCCCTCCACTTT. The gene calls are TRBV10-3 and TRBJ1-6, with 7 bases lining up with TRBD1. The CDR3 has 13 amino acids. CDR1 and CDR2 (germline): ENHRY, SYGVKD. The V and J ends lost 4 bases and 8 bases, in that order; junction bases with no gene match: 2.

CDR3 nucleotide sequence: TGCGCCAGCAGCTTGGGGACAGGGACTAGCGAGCAGTACTTC. It translates to CASSLGTGTSEQYF. The chain recombines TRBV5-1 with TRBJ2-7; D could derive from TRBD1 or TRBD2 (8 bases each). This CDR3 spans 14 amino acids. Germline V CDR1 and CDR2: SGHRS, YFSETQ. Trimming cost V 0 bases and J 6 bases, with 13 bases left between them.

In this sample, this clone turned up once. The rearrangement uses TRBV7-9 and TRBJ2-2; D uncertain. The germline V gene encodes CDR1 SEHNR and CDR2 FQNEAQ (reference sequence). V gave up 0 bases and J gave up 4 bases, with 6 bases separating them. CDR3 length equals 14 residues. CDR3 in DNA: TGTGCCAGCAGCTTAGCGGGCACCACCGGGGAGCTGTTTTTT. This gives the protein CASSLAGTTGELFF.

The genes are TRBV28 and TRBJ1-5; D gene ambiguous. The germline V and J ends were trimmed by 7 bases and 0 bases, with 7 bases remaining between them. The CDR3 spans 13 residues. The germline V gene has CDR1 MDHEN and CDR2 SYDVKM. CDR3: CASTSPSNQPQHF. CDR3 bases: TGTGCCAGCACCTCACCTAGCAATCAGCCCCAGCATTTT.

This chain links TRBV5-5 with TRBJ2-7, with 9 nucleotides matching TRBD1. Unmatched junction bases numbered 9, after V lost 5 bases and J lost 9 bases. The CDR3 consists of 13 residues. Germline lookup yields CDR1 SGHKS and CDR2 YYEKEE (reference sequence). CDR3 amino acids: CASSLGQGYPQYF. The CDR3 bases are TGTGCCAGCAGTCTAGGACAGGGGTACCCGCAGTACTTC.

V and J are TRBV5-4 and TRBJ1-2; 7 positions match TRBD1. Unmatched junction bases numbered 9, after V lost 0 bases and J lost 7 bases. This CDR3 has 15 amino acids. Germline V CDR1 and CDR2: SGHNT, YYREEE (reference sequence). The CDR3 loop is CASSLAGGQHGGYTF. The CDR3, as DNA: TGTGCCAGCAGCTTGGCCGGGGGACAGCATGGTGGCTACACCTTC.

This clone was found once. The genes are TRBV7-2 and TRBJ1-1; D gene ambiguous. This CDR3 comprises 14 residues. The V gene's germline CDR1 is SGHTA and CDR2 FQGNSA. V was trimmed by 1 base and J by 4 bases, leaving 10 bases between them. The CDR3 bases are TGTGCCAGCAGCTTAGGAGTTGGTTTCACTGAAGCTTTCTTT. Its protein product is CASSLGVGFTEAFF. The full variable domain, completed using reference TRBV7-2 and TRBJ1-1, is GAGVSQSPSNKVTEKGKDVELRCDPISGHTALYWYRQSLGQGLEFLIYFQGNSAPDKSGLPSDRFSAERTGGSVSTLTIQRTQQEDSAVYLCASSLGVGFTEAFFGQGTRLTVV.

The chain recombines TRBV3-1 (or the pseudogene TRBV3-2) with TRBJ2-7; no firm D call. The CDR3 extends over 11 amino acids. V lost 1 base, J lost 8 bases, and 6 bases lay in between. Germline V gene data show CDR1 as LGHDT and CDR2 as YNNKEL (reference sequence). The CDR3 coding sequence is TGTGCCAGCAGCCAAGCCGAGAAGCAGTACTTC. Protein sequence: CASSQAEKQYF.

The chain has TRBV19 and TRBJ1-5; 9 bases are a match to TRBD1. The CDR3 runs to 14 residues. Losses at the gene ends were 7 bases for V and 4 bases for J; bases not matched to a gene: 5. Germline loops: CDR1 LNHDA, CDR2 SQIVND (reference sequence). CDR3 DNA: TGTGCCAGTACCGGGACAGGGTTGAATCAGCCCCAGCATTTT. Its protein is CASTGTGLNQPQHF.

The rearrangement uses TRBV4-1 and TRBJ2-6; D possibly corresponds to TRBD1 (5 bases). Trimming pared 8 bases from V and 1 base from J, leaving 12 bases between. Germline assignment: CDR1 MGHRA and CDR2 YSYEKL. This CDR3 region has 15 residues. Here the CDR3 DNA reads TGCGCCAGCGGAAGACCAGGGTCTGGGGCCAACGTCCTGACTTTC. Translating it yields CASGRPGSGANVLTF.

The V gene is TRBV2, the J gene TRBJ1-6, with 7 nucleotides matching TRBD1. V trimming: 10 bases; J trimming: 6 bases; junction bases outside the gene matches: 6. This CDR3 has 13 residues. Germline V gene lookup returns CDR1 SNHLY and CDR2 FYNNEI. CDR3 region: CATSGTVNSPLHF. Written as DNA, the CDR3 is TGTGCCACCTCCGGGACAGTTAATTCACCCCTCCACTTT.

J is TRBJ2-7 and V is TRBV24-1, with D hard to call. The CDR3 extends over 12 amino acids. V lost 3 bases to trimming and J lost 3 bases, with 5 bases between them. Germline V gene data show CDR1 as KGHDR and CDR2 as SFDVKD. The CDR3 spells CATSDHGYEQYF. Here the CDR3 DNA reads TGTGCCACCAGTGATCACGGCTACGAGCAGTACTTC.

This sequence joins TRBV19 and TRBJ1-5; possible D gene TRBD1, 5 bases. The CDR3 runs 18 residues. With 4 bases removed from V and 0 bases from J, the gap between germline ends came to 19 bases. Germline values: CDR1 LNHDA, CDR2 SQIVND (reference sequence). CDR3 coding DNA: TGTGCCAGTAGTAGGGTGACTTGGGGGAAATATAGCAATCAGCCCCAGCATTTT. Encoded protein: CASSRVTWGKYSNQPQHF.

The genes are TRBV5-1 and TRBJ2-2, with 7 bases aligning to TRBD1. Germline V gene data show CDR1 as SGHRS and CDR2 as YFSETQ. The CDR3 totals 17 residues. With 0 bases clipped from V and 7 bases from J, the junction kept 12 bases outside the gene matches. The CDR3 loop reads CASSLELRDRFGGELFF. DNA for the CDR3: TGCGCCAGCAGCTTGGAACTCCGGGACAGATTCGGCGGGGAGCTGTTTTTT.

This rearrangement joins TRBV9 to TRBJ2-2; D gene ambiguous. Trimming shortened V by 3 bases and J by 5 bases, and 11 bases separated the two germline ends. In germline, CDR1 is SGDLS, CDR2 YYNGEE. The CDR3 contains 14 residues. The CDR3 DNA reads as TGTGCCAGCAGCGCACTTACTACGACCGGGGAGCTGTTTTTT. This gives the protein CASSALTTTGELFF.

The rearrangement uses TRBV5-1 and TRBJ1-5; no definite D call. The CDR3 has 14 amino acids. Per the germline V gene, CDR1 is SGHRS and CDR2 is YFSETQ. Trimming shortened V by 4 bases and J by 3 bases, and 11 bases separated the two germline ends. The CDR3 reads CASSPGLDNQPQHF. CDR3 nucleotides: TGCGCCAGCAGCCCGGGTCTGGACAATCAGCCCCAGCATTTT.

This CDR3 reads CASSPEVSGANVLTF. CDR3 DNA: TGTGCCAGCAGCCCTGAGGTCTCTGGGGCCAACGTCCTGACTTTC. V and J are TRBV5-5 and TRBJ2-6; D not certain. This CDR3 has 15 amino acids. Germline V lookup: CDR1 SGHKS, CDR2 YYEKEE (reference sequence). Deletions cut 4 bases from V and 0 bases from J, with 8 bases between.

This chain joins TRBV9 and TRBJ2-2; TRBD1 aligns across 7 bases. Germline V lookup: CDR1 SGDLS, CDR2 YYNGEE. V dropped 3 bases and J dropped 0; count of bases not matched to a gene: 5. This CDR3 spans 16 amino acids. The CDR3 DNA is TGTGCCAGCAGCGGTACAGGGGCCTCGAACACCGGGGAGCTGTTTTTT. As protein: CASSGTGASNTGELFF.

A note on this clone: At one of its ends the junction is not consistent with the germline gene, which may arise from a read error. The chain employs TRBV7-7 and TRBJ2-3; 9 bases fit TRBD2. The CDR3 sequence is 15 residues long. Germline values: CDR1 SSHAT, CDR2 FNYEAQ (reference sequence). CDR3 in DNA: TGTGCTAGCAGCTTAGGGACTAGCCTAGGGGATACGCAGTATTTT. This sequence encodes CASSLGTSLGDTQYF. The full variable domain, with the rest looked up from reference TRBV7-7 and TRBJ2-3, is GAGVSQSPRYKVTKRGQDVTLRCDPISSHATLYWYQQALGQGPEFLTYFNYEAQPDKSGLPSDRFSAERPEGSISTLTIQRTEQRDSAMYRCASSLGTSLGDTQYFGPGTRLTVL.

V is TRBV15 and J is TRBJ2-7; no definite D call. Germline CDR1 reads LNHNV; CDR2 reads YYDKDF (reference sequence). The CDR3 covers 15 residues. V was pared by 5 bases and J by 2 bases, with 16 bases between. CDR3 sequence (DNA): TGTGCCACCAGCCCGCTTCTGCAGGAACCCTACGAGCAGTACTTC. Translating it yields CATSPLLQEPYEQYF.

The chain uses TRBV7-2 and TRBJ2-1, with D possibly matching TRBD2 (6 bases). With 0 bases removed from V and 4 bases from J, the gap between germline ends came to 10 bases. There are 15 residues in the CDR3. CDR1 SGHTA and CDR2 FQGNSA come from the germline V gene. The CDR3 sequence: CASSLAGDSYNEQFF. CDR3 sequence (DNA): TGTGCCAGCAGCTTAGCTGGGGACTCATACAATGAGCAGTTCTTC. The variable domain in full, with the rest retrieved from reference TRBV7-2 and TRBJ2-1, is GAGVSQSPSNKVTEKGKDVELRCDPISGHTALYWYRQSLGQGLEFLIYFQGNSAPDKSGLPSDRFSAERTGGSVSTLTIQRTQQEDSAVYLCASSLAGDSYNEQFFGPGTRLTVL.

This chain's CDR3 is CASSQDMAPGGQYF. CDR3 coding DNA: TGTGCCAGCAGCCAAGATATGGCCCCGGGTGGGCAGTACTTC. The chain recombines TRBV3-1 (or the pseudogene TRBV3-2) with TRBJ2-7; D is unclear. Germline V gene sequence: CDR1 LGHDT, CDR2 YNNKEL (reference sequence). The length of the CDR3 is 14 residues. The V and J ends lost 0 bases and 9 bases respectively, with 15 bases between them.